Below are 9 T cell receptor beta chains sequenced from a single sample in a study of shared clonotypes between healthy human individuals. Clones were sequenced by immunoSEQ multiplex PCR, and TCRdb holds only the in-frame ones, with some missing. This table has around 2.1 million clones, roughly 95% appearing once. Source material: naive CD4+ T cells sorted from blood. Subset described: CD45RA+ positively selected. All receptors come from a man aged 18 to 29 in good health.

This clone was observed a single time. The CDR3, as DNA: TGTGCCAGCAGCGCCGCCGGGACTAGCCACACAGATACGCAGTATTTT. The encoded protein is CASSAAGTSHTDTQYF. This sequence joins TRBV7-2 and TRBJ2-3; 9 positions match TRBD2. The CDR3 extends over 16 amino acids. Germline V gives CDR1 SGHTA, CDR2 FQGNSA. With V trimmed by 5 bases and J by 2 bases, 8 bases remained unmatched.

The CDR3 DNA is TGCGCCAGCAGCTTGCTCCTAGCGGGGTCCAGCACAGATACGCAGTATTTT. Translated: CASSLLLAGSSTDTQYF. The genes are TRBV5-1 and TRBJ2-3, with 9 positions matching TRBD2. The ends lost 1 base at V and 0 bases at J; junction bases unmatched: 6. Per germline, CDR1 SGHRS and CDR2 YFSETQ. The CDR3 length is 17 residues.

This clone has only one observation. V and J are TRBV10-2 and TRBJ1-1, with D uncertain. V was shortened by 0 bases and J by 10 bases, with 9 bases between the two germline ends. The CDR3 consists of 12 residues. Germline CDR1 WSHSY, CDR2 SAAADI. The CDR3: CASSESKVAAFF. CDR3 nucleotide sequence: TGCGCCAGCAGTGAGTCGAAAGTCGCAGCTTTCTTT.

This sequence joins TRBV27 and TRBJ2-1; 11 nucleotides align to TRBD2. Germline CDR1 reads MNHEY; CDR2 reads SMNVEV (reference sequence). This CDR3 is built from 17 residues. Trimming cost V 5 bases and J 8 bases; bases outside gene matches: 14. This CDR3 reads CASSPWTSGWDNYEQFF. The CDR3 region has the DNA TGTGCCAGCAGTCCGTGGACTAGCGGGTGGGACAACTATGAGCAGTTCTTC.

The V call is TRBV29-1, the J call TRBJ2-7; tentatively, D is TRBD2 (5 bases). This CDR3 region has 13 residues. Trimming shortened V by 1 base and J by 5 bases, and 12 bases separated the two germline ends. Germline V gene data show CDR1 as SQVTM and CDR2 as ANQGSEA. The CDR3 loop reads CSVEVYPGDEQYF. CDR3 bases: TGCAGCGTTGAAGTCTACCCCGGGGACGAGCAGTACTTC.

The gene calls are TRBV29-1 and TRBJ1-5, with 9 bases that match TRBD1. CDR1 and CDR2 from the germline V gene are SQVTM and ANQGSEA. J was trimmed by 3 bases and V by 5 bases; bases with no gene match: 8. The CDR3 loop spans 15 amino acids. Here the CDR3 reads CSVYTGTGNNQPQHF. The CDR3 DNA follows: TGCAGCGTTTACACCGGGACAGGGAACAATCAGCCCCAGCATTTT.

The rearrangement links TRBV10-2 to TRBJ1-4; D call uncertain. The CDR3 spans 14 residues. With 5 bases removed from V and 5 bases from J, the gap between germline ends came to 12 bases. Germline V gives CDR1 WSHSY, CDR2 SAAADI. CDR3 residues: CASSRDSANEKLFF. The CDR3 coding sequence is TGCGCCAGCAGTCGGGATTCCGCGAATGAAAAACTGTTTTTT.

On this clone: Other DNA sequences in this sample translate to the same CDR3. The gene calls are TRBV5-1 and TRBJ2-3; 8 nucleotides align to TRBD2. V lost 7 bases, J lost 0 bases, and 1 base stayed unmatched. Germline assignment: CDR1 SGHRS and CDR2 YFSETQ. The CDR3 has 13 residues. CDR3 residues: CASRGGSTDTQYF. As DNA, the CDR3 is TGCGCCAGCCGCGGGGGGAGCACAGATACGCAGTATTTT.

Concerning this clone itself: In the same sample, other DNA sequences code for this CDR3. The chain's CDR3 is CASSYRGSNYGYTF. CDR3 DNA: TGTGCCAGCAGCTACAGGGGGTCTAACTATGGCTACACCTTC. The chain links TRBV27 to TRBJ1-2; 8 bases align to TRBD1. The CDR3 consists of 14 residues. Germline loops: CDR1 MNHEY, CDR2 SMNVEV (reference sequence). The junction had 3 bases not matched to a gene; V was cut back by 6 bases and J by 0 bases.